This entry features one TCR beta chain sequence. The record originates from a study of STAT5B mutations in CD4+ large granular lymphocyte leukemia. The data were produced by immunoSEQ multiplex PCR, yet TCRdb's version contains in-frame clones alone and is incomplete. Here the sample spans tens of thousands of clones, about 70% being singletons. The germline V gene encodes CDR1 SGHRS and CDR2 YFSETQ. The CDR3 contains 16 residues. V dropped 4 bases and J dropped 6; count of bases not matched to a gene: 10. This receptor was identified in a human donor in good health. V usage is TRBV5-1 and J usage is TRBJ2-3, with 11 bases lining up with TRBD2. Sequencing was performed on CD4+ T cells from blood buffy coats. This CDR3 is CASSAGGSGGADTQYF. CDR3 DNA: TGCGCCAGCAGCGCCGGGGGTAGCGGGGGGGCCGATACGCAGTATTTT. Using reference TRBV5-1 and TRBJ2-3 for the parts outside the CDR3, the full variable domain is KAGVTQTPRYLIKTRGQQVTLSCSPISGHRSVSWYQQTPGQGLQFLFEYFSETQRNKGNFPGRFSGRQFSNSRSEMNVSTLELGDSALYLCASSAGGSGGADTQYFGPGTRLTVL.